This TCR beta chain was observed in a study of B cell selection in AIRE deficiency. With regard to this clone: Its cognate antigen is unknown.

Regarding the study as a whole: About 30.6% of healthy-shared Treg sequences were found among patient Tconv cells. AIRE-deficient Tconv and Treg repertoires matched healthy donors in TCRBV, CDR3 length, diversity.

CD4+CD127+ cells were sorted as the conventional CD4 T cells. In the study's own analysis: Conventional T cell pools: about 99,000 distinct patient, about 1.4x10^5 donor TCRbeta sequences. Here immunoSEQ multiplex PCR was the method, and the copy in TCRdb shows in-frame clones only, minus some. That table supplies the V and J calls and clone size; D and trimming were determined from the DNA. The repertoire has some 24,000 clones, 90% to 98% of them found once; the top ten carry roughly 0.2%. CDR1 is LGHNA and CDR2 is YSLEER in the germline V gene. The CDR3 runs to 15 residues. Trimming cost V 4 bases and J 3 bases; bases outside gene matches: 7.

The source material was CD4+CD127+ conventional T cells sorted from PBMCs. The V and J genes are TRBV4-3 and TRBJ2-3; 7 bases line up with TRBD2. The TCR sequence derives from a human donor in good health. The CDR3 here is CASSLERGTTDTQYF. In DNA form, the CDR3 reads TGCGCCAGCAGCCTCGAGCGGGGCACGACAGATACGCAGTATTTT.